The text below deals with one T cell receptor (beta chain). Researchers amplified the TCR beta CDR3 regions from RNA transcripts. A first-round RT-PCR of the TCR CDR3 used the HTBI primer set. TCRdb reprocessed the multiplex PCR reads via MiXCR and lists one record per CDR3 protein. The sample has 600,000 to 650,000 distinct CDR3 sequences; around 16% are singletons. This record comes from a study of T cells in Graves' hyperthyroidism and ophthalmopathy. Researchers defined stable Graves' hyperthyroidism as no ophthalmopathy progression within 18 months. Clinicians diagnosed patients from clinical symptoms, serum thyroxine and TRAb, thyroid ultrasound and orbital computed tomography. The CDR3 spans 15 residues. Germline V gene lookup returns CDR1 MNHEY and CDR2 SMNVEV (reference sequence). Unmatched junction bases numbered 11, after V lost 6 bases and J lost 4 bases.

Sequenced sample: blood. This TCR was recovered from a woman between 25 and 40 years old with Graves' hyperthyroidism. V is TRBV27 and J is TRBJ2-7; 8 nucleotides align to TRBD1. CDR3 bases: TGTGCCAGCAGATTTAGGGTTCAGGGGGCGTACGAGCAGTACTTC. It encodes CASRFRVQGAYEQYF.